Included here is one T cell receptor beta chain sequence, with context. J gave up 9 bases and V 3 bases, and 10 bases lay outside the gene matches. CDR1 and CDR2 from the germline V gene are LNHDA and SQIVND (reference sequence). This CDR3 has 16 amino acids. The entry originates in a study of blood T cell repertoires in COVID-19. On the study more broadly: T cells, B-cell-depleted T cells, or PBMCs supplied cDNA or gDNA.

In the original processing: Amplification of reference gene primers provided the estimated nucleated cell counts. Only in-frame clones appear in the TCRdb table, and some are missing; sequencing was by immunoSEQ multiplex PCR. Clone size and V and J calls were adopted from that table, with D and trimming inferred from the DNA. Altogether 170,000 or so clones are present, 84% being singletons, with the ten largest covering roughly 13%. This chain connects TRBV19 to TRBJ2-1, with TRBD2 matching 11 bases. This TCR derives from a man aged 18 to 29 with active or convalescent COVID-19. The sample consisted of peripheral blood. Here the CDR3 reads CASSMRLAGGYVEQFF. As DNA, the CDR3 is TGTGCCAGTAGTATGAGATTAGCGGGAGGGTACGTTGAGCAGTTCTTC.